This TCR beta chain was captured in a study of cytomegalovirus exposure and HLA in healthy donors. A note on this clone: Its target is not known.

13 Jbeta primers and 60 Vbeta primers were used for the PCR. Measured with immunoSEQ multiplex PCR; TCRdb has only the in-frame clones, and not every one. The profile shows around 130,000 clones, over 70% of them singletons. This CDR3 is built from 12 residues. Trimming pared 2 bases from V and 8 bases from J, leaving 7 bases between. Germline lookup yields CDR1 SGHTA and CDR2 FQGNSA. Whole-study findings and limits: 150 to 200 TCR beta chains were listed as cytomegalovirus-associated.

The sample consisted of PBMCs. The V gene is TRBV7-2, the J gene TRBJ2-4; unclear D gene. The clonotype comes from a woman in her late teens or twenties in good health and CMV-seronegative. CDR3 bases: TGTGCCAGCAGCTTAACACACGACATTCAGTACTTC. This gives the protein CASSLTHDIQYF.